This T cell receptor (beta chain) is from a study of vaccination and CD4 T cells after COVID-19. The wider study: The study drew post-COVID samples a median about 95 days after diagnosis (range 35 to 161).

Described time point: late sampling 161 to 241 days after vaccination in three convalescent patients. Treatment meaning: 10-day PBMC culture with coronavirus spike peptide pools or control peptides (ViraFEST assay). Wells contained around 1.8 million PBMCs each, and these were cultured with about 10 IU/ml IL-2 and 9.5 to 10 ug/ml peptide pools. The CDR3 runs 15 residues. Germline CDR1 MNHEY, CDR2 SVGEGT. V was clipped by 2 bases and J by 0 bases, with 8 bases between them. Oncomine TCR Beta short-read sequencing was applied to DNA from cultured CD4+ T cells. TCRdb re-derived calls from the PCR reads in MiXCR, one entry per CDR3 protein. Of 15,000 to 20,000 distinct CDR3 sequences listed, 54% are singletons. This clonotype was observed a handful of times. Antigen: not known.

The sequences come from CD4+ T cells from blood, cultured in vitro, collected about 7 months after SARS-CoV-2 vaccination. The origin of this receptor is a human donor who had recovered from COVID-19. The chain employs TRBV6-2 or TRBV6-3 and TRBJ1-5; D is perhaps TRBD1 (5 bases). CDR3 residues: CASSYDSYSNQPQHF. DNA of the CDR3: TGTGCCAGCAGTTACGACAGCTATAGCAATCAGCCCCAGCATTTT.